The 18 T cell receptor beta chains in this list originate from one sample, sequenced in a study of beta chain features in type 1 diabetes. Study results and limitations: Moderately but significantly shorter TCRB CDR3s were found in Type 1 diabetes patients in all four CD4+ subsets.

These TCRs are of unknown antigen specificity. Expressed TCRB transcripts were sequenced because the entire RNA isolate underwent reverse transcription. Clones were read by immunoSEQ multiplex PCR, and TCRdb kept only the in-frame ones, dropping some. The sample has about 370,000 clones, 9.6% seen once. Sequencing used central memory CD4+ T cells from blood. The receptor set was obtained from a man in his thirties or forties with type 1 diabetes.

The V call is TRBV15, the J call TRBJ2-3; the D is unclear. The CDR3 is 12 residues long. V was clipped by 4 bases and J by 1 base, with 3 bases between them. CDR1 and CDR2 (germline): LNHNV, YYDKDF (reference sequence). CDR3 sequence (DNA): TGTGCCACCAGCATAGGCACAGATACGCAGTATTTT. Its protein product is CATSIGTDTQYF.

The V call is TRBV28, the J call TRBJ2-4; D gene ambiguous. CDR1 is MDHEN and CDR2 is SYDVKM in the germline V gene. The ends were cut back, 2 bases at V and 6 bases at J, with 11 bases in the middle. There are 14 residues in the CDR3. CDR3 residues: CASSLLGLGNIQYF. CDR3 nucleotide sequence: TGTGCCAGCAGTTTACTGGGTTTAGGAAACATTCAGTACTTC.

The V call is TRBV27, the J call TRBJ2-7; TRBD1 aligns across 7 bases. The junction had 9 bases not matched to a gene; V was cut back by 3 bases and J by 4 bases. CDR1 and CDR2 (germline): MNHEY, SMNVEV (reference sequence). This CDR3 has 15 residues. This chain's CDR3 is CASSFSGQLFYEQYF. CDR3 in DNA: TGTGCCAGCAGTTTCTCGGGACAGCTATTTTACGAGCAGTACTTC.

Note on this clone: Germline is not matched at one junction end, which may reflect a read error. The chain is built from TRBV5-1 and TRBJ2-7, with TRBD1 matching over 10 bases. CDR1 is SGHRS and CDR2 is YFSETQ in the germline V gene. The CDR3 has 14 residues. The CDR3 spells CASSLGTGVYEQYF. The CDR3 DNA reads TGCGCCAGCAGTTTGGGGACAGGGGTCTACGAGCAGTACTTC.

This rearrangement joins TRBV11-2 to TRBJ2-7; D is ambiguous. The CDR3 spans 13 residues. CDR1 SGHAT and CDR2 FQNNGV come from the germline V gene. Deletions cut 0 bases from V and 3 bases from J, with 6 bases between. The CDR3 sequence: CASSLDQRYEQYF. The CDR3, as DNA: TGTGCCAGCAGCTTAGATCAGCGCTACGAGCAGTACTTC.

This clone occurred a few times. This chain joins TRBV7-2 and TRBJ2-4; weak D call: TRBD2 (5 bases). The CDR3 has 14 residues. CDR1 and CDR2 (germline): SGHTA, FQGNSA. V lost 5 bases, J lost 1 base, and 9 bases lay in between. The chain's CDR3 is CASSPPGAKNIQYF. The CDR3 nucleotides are TGTGCCAGCAGCCCGCCGGGGGCCAAAAACATTCAGTACTTC.

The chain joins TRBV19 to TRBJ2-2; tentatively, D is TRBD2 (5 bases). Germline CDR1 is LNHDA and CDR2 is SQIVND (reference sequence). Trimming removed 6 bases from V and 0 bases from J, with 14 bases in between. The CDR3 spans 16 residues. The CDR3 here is CASRPPRDTNTGELFF. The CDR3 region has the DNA TGTGCCAGTAGACCCCCCCGGGATACGAACACCGGGGAGCTGTTTTTT.

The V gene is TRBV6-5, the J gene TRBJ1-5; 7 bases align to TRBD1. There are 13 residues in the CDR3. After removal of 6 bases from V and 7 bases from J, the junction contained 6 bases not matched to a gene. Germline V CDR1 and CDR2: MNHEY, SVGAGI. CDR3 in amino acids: CASSRQGTQPQHF. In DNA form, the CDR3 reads TGTGCCAGCAGCAGACAGGGAACCCAGCCCCAGCATTTT.

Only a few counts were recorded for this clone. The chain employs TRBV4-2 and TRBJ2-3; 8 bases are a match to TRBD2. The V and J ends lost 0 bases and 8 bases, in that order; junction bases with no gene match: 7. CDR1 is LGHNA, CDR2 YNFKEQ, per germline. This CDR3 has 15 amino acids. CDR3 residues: CASSQEGAGAVTQYF. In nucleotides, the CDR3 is TGTGCCAGCAGCCAAGAGGGAGCGGGAGCGGTTACGCAGTATTTT.

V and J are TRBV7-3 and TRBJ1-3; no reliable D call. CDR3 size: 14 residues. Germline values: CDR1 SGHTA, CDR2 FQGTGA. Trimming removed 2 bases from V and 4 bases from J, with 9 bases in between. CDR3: CASSLGPGGNTIYF. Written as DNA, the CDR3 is TGTGCCAGCAGCTTAGGCCCCGGGGGAAACACCATATATTTT. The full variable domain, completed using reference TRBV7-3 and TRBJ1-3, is GAGVSQTPSNKVTEKGKYVELRCDPISGHTALYWYRQSLGQGPEFLIYFQGTGAADDSGLPNDRFFAVRPEGSVSTLKIQRTERGDSAVYLCASSLGPGGNTIYFGEGSWLTVV.

CDR3 region: CSAFDRGSYEQYF. CDR3 DNA sequence: TGCAGCGCCTTCGACAGGGGCTCCTACGAGCAGTACTTC. V usage is TRBV29-1 and J usage is TRBJ2-7; the match to TRBD1 covers 8 bases. J gave up 0 bases and V 7 bases, and 5 bases lay outside the gene matches. Germline CDR1 reads SQVTM; CDR2 reads ANQGSEA. The CDR3 has 13 residues.

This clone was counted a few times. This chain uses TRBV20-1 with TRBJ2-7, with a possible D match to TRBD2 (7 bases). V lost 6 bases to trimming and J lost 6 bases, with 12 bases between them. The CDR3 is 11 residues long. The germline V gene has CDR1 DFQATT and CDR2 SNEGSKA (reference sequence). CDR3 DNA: TGCAGTGCCCGAGGGGGGGTCGAGCAGTACTTC. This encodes CSARGGVEQYF.

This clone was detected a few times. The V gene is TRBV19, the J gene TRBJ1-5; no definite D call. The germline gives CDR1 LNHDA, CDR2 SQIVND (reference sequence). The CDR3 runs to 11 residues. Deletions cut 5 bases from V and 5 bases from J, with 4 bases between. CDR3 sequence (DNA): TGTGCCAGTAGTTGGGATCAGCCCCAGCATTTT. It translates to CASSWDQPQHF. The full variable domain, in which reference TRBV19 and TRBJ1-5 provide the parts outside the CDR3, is DGGITQSPKYLFRKEGQNVTLSCEQNLNHDAMYWYRQDPGQGLRLIYYSQIVNDFQKGDIAEGYSVSREKKESFPLTVTSAQKNPTAFYLCASSWDQPQHFGDGTRLSIL.

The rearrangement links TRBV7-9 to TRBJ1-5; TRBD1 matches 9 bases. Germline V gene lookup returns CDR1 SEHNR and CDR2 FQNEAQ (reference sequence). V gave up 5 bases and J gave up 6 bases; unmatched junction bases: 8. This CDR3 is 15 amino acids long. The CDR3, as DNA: TGTGCCAGCAGCCAAGGACAGGGGCACAGTCAGCCCCAGCATTTT. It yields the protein CASSQGQGHSQPQHF.

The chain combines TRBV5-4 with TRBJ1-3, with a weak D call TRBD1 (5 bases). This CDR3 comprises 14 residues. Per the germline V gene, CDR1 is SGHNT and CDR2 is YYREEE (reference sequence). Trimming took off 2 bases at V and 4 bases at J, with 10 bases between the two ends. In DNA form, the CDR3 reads TGTGCCAGCAGCTTTGGGGGTCTGGGAAACACCATATATTTT. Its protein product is CASSFGGLGNTIYF.

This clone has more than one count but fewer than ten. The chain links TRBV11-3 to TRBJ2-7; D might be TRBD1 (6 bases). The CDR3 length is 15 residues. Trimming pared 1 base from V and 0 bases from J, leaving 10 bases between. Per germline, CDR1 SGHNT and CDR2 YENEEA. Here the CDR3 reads CASSLAGVSSYEQYF. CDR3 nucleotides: TGTGCCAGCAGCTTAGCAGGGGTTAGCTCCTACGAGCAGTACTTC.

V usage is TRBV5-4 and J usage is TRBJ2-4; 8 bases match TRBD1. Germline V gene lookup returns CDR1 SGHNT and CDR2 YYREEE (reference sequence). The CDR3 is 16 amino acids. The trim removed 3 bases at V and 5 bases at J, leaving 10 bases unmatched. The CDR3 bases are TGTGCCAGCAGCTCGGGACATTCAGGGGGCGAAAACATTCAGTACTTC. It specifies CASSSGHSGGENIQYF.

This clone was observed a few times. CDR3: CATKSGQGGRFYNEQFF. The CDR3, as DNA: TGTGCCACCAAGAGTGGGCAGGGCGGGCGGTTCTACAATGAGCAGTTCTTC. V and J are TRBV28 and TRBJ2-1; D is perhaps TRBD1 or TRBD2 (5 bases each). This CDR3 has 17 amino acids. Trimming took 10 bases from V and 3 from J, leaving 25 bases between them. Germline CDR1 is MDHEN and CDR2 is SYDVKM.